This T cell receptor beta chain stems from a study of blood T cell repertoires in COVID-19. This table comes from immunoSEQ multiplex PCR, and its TCRdb copy is limited to in-frame clones, with some not included. The sample yields 95,000 to 110,000 clones, 91% seen once. V gave up 3 bases and J gave up 6 bases, with 13 bases separating them. This CDR3 has 14 amino acids. Per the germline V gene, CDR1 is MNHEY and CDR2 is SVGAGI. The origin of this receptor is a human donor in a cohort sampled during active COVID-19. V usage is TRBV6-5 and J usage is TRBJ2-3, with a weak D call TRBD2 (5 bases). Sequencing was done on a sample of peripheral blood. CDR3 nucleotides: TGTGCCAGCAGTTATTCCCGGACGGGGGATACGCAGTATTTT. It translates to CASSYSRTGDTQYF.